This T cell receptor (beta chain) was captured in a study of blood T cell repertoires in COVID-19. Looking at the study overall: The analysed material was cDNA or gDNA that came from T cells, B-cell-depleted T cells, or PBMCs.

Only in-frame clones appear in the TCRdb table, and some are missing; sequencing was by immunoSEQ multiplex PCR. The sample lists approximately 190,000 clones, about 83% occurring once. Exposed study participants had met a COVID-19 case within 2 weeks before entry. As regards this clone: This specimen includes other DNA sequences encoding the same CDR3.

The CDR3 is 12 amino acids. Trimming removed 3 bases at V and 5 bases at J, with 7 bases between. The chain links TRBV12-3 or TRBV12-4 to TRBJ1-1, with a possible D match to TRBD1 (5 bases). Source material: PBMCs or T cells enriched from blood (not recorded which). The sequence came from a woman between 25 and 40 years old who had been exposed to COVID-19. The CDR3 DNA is TGTGCCAGCAGTTTCGGGGGAACTGAAGCTTTCTTT. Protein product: CASSFGGTEAFF.